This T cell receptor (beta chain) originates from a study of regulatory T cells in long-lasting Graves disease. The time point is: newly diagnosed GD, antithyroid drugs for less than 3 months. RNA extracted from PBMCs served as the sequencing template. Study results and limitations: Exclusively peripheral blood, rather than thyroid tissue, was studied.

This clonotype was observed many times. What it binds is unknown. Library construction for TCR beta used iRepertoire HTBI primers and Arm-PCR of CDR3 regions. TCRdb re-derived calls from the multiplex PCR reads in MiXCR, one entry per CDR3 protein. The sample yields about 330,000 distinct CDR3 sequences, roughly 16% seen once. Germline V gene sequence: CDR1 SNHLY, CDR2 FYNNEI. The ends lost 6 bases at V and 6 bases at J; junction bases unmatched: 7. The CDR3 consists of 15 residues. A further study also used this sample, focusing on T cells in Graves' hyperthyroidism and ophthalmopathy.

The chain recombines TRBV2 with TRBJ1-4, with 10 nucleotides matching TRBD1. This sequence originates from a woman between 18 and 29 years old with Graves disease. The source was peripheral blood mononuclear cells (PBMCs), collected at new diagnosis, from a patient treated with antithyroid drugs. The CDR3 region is CASRKGDRGDEKLFF. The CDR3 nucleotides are TGTGCCAGCAGGAAAGGGGACAGGGGAGATGAAAAACTGTTTTTT.